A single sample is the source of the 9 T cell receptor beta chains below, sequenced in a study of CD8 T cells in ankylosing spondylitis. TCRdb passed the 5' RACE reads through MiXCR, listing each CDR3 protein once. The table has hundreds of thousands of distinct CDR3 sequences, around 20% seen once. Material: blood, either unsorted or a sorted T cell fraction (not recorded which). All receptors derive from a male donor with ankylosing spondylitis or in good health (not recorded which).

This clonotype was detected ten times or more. CDR3 amino acids: CASSLYGGLARQETQYF. DNA of the CDR3: TGTGCCAGCAGCTTATATGGGGGACTAGCGAGACAAGAGACCCAGTACTTC. V gene TRBV7-3 combines with J gene TRBJ2-5; TRBD2 matches 10 bases. Trimming cost V 2 bases and J 2 bases; bases outside gene matches: 8. The CDR3 is 17 residues long. CDR1 SGHTA and CDR2 FQGTGA come from the germline V gene.

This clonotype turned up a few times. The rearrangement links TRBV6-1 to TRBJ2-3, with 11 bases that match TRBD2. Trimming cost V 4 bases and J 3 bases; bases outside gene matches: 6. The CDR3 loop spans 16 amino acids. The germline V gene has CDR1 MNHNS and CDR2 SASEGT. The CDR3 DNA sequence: TGTGCCAGCAGTGCCGGGACTAGCGGAGGAACAGATACGCAGTATTTT. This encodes CASSAGTSGGTDTQYF.

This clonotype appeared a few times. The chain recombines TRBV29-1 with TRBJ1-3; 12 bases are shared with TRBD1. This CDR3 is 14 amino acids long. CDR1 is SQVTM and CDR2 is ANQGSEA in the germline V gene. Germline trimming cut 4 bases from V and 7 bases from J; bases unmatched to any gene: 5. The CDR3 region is CSVGLGQGANTIYF. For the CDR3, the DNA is TGCAGCGTTGGATTGGGACAGGGGGCGAACACCATATATTTT.

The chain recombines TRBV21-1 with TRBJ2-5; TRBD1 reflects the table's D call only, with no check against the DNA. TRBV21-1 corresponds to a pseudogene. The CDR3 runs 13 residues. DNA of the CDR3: TGTGCCAGGACCTGGGGGGCCGAAGAGACCCAGTACTTC. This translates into CARTWGAEETQYF.

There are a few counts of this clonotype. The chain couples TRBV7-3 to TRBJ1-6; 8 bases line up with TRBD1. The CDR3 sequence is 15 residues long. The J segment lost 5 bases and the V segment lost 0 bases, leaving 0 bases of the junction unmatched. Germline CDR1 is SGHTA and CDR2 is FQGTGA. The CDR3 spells CASSLTGQDNSPLHF. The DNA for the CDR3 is TGTGCCAGCAGCTTAACGGGACAGGATAATTCACCCCTCCACTTT.

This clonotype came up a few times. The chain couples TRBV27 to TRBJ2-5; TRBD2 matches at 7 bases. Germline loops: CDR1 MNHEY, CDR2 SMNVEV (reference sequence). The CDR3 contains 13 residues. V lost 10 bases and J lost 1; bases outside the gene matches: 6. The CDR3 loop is CATKRDLQETQYF. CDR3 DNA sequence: TGTGCCACTAAGCGGGACCTCCAAGAGACCCAGTACTTC.

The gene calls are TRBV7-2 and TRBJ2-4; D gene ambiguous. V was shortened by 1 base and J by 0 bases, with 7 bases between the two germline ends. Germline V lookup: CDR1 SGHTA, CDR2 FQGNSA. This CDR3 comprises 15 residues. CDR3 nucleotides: TGTGCCAGCAGCTTAGTGACGGGAGCCAAAAACATTCAGTACTTC. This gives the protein CASSLVTGAKNIQYF. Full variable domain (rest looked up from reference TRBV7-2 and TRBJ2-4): GAGVSQSPSNKVTEKGKDVELRCDPISGHTALYWYRQSLGQGLEFLIYFQGNSAPDKSGLPSDRFSAERTGGSVSTLTIQRTQQEDSAVYLCASSLVTGAKNIQYFGAGTRLSVL.

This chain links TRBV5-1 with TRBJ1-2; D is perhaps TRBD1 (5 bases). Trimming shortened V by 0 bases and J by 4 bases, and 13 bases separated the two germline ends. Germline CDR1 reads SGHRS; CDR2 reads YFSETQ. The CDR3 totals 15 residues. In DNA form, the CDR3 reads TGCGCCAGCAGCTTGGAGGGGCGGGATAGCTATGGCTACACCTTC. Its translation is CASSLEGRDSYGYTF.

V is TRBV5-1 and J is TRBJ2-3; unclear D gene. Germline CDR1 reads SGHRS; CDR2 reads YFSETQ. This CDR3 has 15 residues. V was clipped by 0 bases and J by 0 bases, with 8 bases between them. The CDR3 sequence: CASSLGVASTDTQYF. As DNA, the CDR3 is TGCGCCAGCAGCTTGGGAGTAGCTAGCACAGATACGCAGTATTTT.